The next 20 T cell receptor beta chains were all read from a single sample in a study of beta chain features in type 1 diabetes. Findings and caveats of the study: Type 1 diabetes patients had TCRB CDR3s that were shorter (moderately but significantly so) in all four CD4+ subsets.

Since all of the isolated RNA was reverse transcribed, expressed TCRB transcripts were what got sequenced. The method was immunoSEQ multiplex PCR; TCRdb's version includes in-frame clones alone and lacks a portion of them. The sample records 100,000 to 150,000 clones, about 10% being singletons. No antigens are known for them. Sequencing used central memory CD4+ T cells from blood. The receptors shown here come from a man aged 25-40 years with type 1 diabetes.

This clone has only a few counts. The chain's CDR3 is CASSDVGGNEKLFF. The CDR3 nucleotides read TGTGCCAGCAGTGATGTGGGAGGTAATGAAAAACTGTTTTTT. J is TRBJ1-4 and V is TRBV2; D not resolved. The ends were cut back, 3 bases at V and 4 bases at J, with 9 bases in the middle. Germline lookup yields CDR1 SNHLY and CDR2 FYNNEI. The CDR3 runs to 14 residues.

This chain links TRBV28 with TRBJ2-7; D gene uncertain. The V gene's germline CDR1 is MDHEN and CDR2 SYDVKM. The length of the CDR3 is 14 residues. The germline V and J ends were trimmed by 8 bases and 0 bases, with 14 bases remaining between them. CDR3 in DNA: TGTGCCAGCGCGGAAAGTCTAGGCTCCTACGAGCAGTACTTC. This sequence encodes CASAESLGSYEQYF. Filled out from reference TRBV28 and TRBJ2-7, the complete variable domain reads DVKVTQSSRYLVKRTGEKVFLECVQDMDHENMFWYRQDPGLGLRLIYFSYDVKMKEKGDIPEGYSVSREKKERFSLILESASTNQTSMYLCASAESLGSYEQYFGPGTRLTVT.

The genes are TRBV9 and TRBJ2-2; tentative D call: TRBD1 (6 bases). The V end lost 6 bases, the J end lost 4 bases, and 22 bases lay between the germline ends. Germline CDR1 and CDR2: SGDLS and YYNGEE. CDR3 length: 17 residues. This CDR3 is CASTPSWTARGTGELFF. CDR3 nucleotides: TGTGCCAGCACCCCGAGTTGGACAGCCCGGGGCACCGGGGAGCTGTTTTTT.

The V and J genes are TRBV6-6 and TRBJ1-2; 8 bases align to TRBD1. CDR3 length: 14 amino acids. J gave up 3 bases and V 4 bases, and 4 bases lay outside the gene matches. The germline V gene has CDR1 MNHNY and CDR2 SVGAGI (reference sequence). CDR3 nucleotides: TGTGCCAGCAGTTGGGGGACAGGCGACTATGGCTACACCTTC. Protein: CASSWGTGDYGYTF.

The J gene is TRBJ1-1, the V gene TRBV2; D unresolved. The V and J ends lost 5 bases and 1 base respectively, with 8 bases between them. The germline gives CDR1 SNHLY, CDR2 FYNNEI. There are 13 residues in the CDR3. The CDR3 here is CASSSQENTEAFF. CDR3 bases: TGTGCCAGCAGTTCCCAGGAGAACACTGAAGCTTTCTTT.

The genes are TRBV30 and TRBJ2-7; possible D gene TRBD2, 5 bases. This CDR3 contains 15 residues. V dropped 2 bases and J dropped 1 base, with 15 bases sitting between them. Germline-derived CDR1 and CDR2 are GTSNPN and SVGIG (reference sequence). CDR3 sequence reads: CAWSSVRGFSYEQYF. The CDR3 DNA reads TGTGCCTGGAGTAGTGTGAGAGGGTTTTCCTACGAGCAGTACTTC.

This clone was observed a handful of times. This chain links TRBV5-1 with TRBJ2-3; perhaps TRBD2 as D (6 bases). The germline gives CDR1 SGHRS, CDR2 YFSETQ. The CDR3 loop spans 16 amino acids. V was clipped by 0 bases and J by 1 base, with 12 bases between them. The DNA of the CDR3 is TGCGCCAGCAGCTTGGGAACGGACTACCGCACAGATACGCAGTATTTT. This sequence encodes CASSLGTDYRTDTQYF.

This clone was seen at least ten times. The chain carries TRBV11-2 and TRBJ2-7; 9 nucleotides match TRBD1. The CDR3 consists of 17 residues. After removal of 5 bases from V and 2 bases from J, the junction contained 13 bases not matched to a gene. From germline, CDR1 is SGHAT and CDR2 FQNNGV. CDR3 DNA: TGTGCCAGCAGCCCCTCCCTAGGGACAGGGTCGACCTACGAGCAGTACTTC. It translates to CASSPSLGTGSTYEQYF.

This clone was counted only a few times. V and J are TRBV5-5 and TRBJ2-7, with TRBD2 as a possible D gene (5 bases). The CDR3 contains 14 residues. CDR1 and CDR2 from the germline V gene are SGHKS and YYEKEE (reference sequence). V gave up 4 bases and J gave up 5 bases, with 16 bases separating them. In DNA, the CDR3 is TGTGCCAGCAGCCCCCAGGAGGTTATGCACGAGCAGTACTTC. Encoded protein: CASSPQEVMHEQYF.

This clone was seen only a few times. The chain carries TRBV7-2 and TRBJ2-1; TRBD1 might be the D (6 bases). This CDR3 has 15 residues. V lost 2 bases and J lost 3, with 11 bases in between. Germline assignment: CDR1 SGHTA and CDR2 FQGNSA. CDR3 sequence reads: CASSLQAGDYNEQFF. CDR3 bases: TGTGCCAGCAGCTTACAAGCAGGGGACTACAATGAGCAGTTCTTC.

The chain carries TRBV20-1 and TRBJ1-6, with D maybe TRBD1 (6 bases). V was cut by 6 bases and J by 16 bases, with 16 bases left in between. Germline CDR1 DFQATT, CDR2 SNEGSKA (reference sequence). This CDR3 comprises 11 residues. This chain's CDR3 is CSARGGHWLHF. In nucleotides, the CDR3 is TGCAGTGCCCGAGGGGGACACTGGCTCCACTTT.

V and J are TRBV19 and TRBJ2-3; D is unresolved. Looked up from germline, CDR1 is LNHDA and CDR2 is SQIVND (reference sequence). V was pared by 5 bases and J by 3 bases, with 12 bases between. The CDR3 runs to 14 residues. The CDR3 here is CASSPLVRTDTQYF. The DNA for the CDR3 is TGTGCCAGTAGTCCACTGGTACGTACAGATACGCAGTATTTT.

This clone was counted a few times. This chain links TRBV11-2 with TRBJ1-3; 9 bases fit TRBD1. The CDR3 spans 16 residues. Per the germline V gene, CDR1 is SGHAT and CDR2 is FQNNGV. The ends lost 5 bases at V and 0 bases at J; junction bases unmatched: 5. The CDR3, as DNA: TGTGCCAGCAGCACCGGGGGACAGGGCTCTGGAAACACCATATATTTT. As protein: CASSTGGQGSGNTIYF.

V gene TRBV29-1 combines with J gene TRBJ1-1; a possible D gene is TRBD1 (6 bases). The V gene lost 1 base and the J gene lost 6 bases, with 12 bases spanning the gap. Germline V CDR1 and CDR2: SQVTM, ANQGSEA. The CDR3 length is 13 residues. In DNA form, the CDR3 reads TGCAGCGTTGAAGGATGGGGGGGCTCTGAAGCTTTCTTT. It codes for CSVEGWGGSEAFF.

This clone showed up many times. The rearrangement uses TRBV2 and TRBJ1-1; D unresolved. CDR1 SNHLY and CDR2 FYNNEI come from the germline V gene. The length of the CDR3 is 14 residues. Trimming pared 4 bases from V and 1 base from J, leaving 10 bases between. Here the CDR3 reads CASSGISGNTEAFF. The CDR3, as DNA: TGTGCCAGCAGTGGGATTTCGGGGAACACTGAAGCTTTCTTT.

This clone showed up just a few times. This chain connects TRBV7-3 to TRBJ2-1, with 7 bases lining up with TRBD2. Germline V gives CDR1 SGHTA, CDR2 FQGTGA. J gave up 10 bases and V 2 bases, and 2 bases lay outside the gene matches. The CDR3 length is 12 residues. The CDR3 bases are TGTGCCAGCAGCTTAGGGCGGGGGGAGCAGTTCTTC. It translates to CASSLGRGEQFF.

This clone came up many times. CDR3 nucleotide sequence: TGTGCCAGCAGCGGACCGGGACTAGCGGGGCAGAGCTCCTACAATGAGCAGTTCTTC. This codes for CASSGPGLAGQSSYNEQFF. The chain is built from TRBV7-9 and TRBJ2-1, with 13 positions matching TRBD2. The J segment lost 0 bases and the V segment lost 5 bases, leaving 10 bases of the junction unmatched. CDR1 is SEHNR and CDR2 is FQNEAQ in the germline V gene (reference sequence). The CDR3 spans 19 residues.

The genes are TRBV6-6 and TRBJ2-7; tentatively, D is TRBD2 (7 bases). The V end lost 4 bases, the J end lost 3 bases, and 16 bases lay between the germline ends. Germline loops: CDR1 MNHNY, CDR2 SVGAGI (reference sequence). The CDR3 is 15 amino acids. The CDR3 coding sequence is TGTGCCAGCAGTTCCACCCGGGGGGCGAACTACGAGCAGTACTTC. Translated: CASSSTRGANYEQYF.

CDR3 sequence (DNA): TGTGCCAGCTCATCAACAGGGGGAACTGGGGCCAACGTCCTGACTTTC. It encodes CASSSTGGTGANVLTF. V gene TRBV18 combines with J gene TRBJ2-6, with 8 positions matching TRBD1. This CDR3 contains 16 residues. Trimming removed 5 bases from V and 2 bases from J; junction bases left unmatched: 5. Germline V lookup: CDR1 KGHSH, CDR2 LQKENI.

J is TRBJ2-2 and V is TRBV5-5; D is unresolved. Germline assignment: CDR1 SGHKS and CDR2 YYEKEE (reference sequence). This CDR3 is 14 amino acids long. V was pared by 2 bases and J by 6 bases, with 11 bases between. CDR3 bases: TGTGCCAGCAGCTTATCCTTTTCGGCCGGGGAGCTGTTTTTT. It is translated as CASSLSFSAGELFF.